Listed below are T cell receptor beta chains from one sample, sequenced in a study of shared clonotypes between healthy human individuals. The protocol was immunoSEQ multiplex PCR, while the TCRdb copy is restricted to in-frame clones and leaves out a portion. The data show 2 million to 3 million clones, more than 90% seen once. The sequencing sample was made of naive CD4+ T cells sorted from blood. The receptor source for this set is a man younger than 35 in good health. CDR3s include the opening cysteine and the closing phenylalanine or tryptophan. Fields, in order: J gene, clone size, D gene, V gene, CDR3 length, CDR3 protein, CDR3 DNA. D genes are given only for firm matches. Expanded clones get a size class; other rows say once, few or many, or leave the size out.

TRBJ2-7,once,.,TRBV2,11,CASSERPEQYF,TGTGCCAGCAGTGAACGCCCCGAGCAGTACTTC
TRBJ2-7,.,.,TRBV27,15,CASSFRDGRNYEQYF,TGTGCCAGCAGTTTTCGGGACGGCAGAAACTACGAGCAGTACTTC
TRBJ1-1,.,.,TRBV5-1,13,CASSSRANTEAFF,TGCGCCAGCAGCTCCCGGGCGAACACTGAAGCTTTCTTT
TRBJ2-2,.,.,TRBV19,15,CASSIYRRDTGELFF,TGTGCCAGTAGTATTTACAGGAGGGACACCGGGGAGCTGTTTTTT
TRBJ1-6,.,TRBD1,TRBV4-1,16,CASSQDQQGGNSPLHF,TGCGCCAGCAGCCAAGATCAACAGGGGGGTAATTCACCCCTCCACTTT
TRBJ2-7,.,TRBD1,TRBV7-8,15,CASSYRDSISYEQYF,TGTGCCAGCAGCTACCGGGACAGTATTTCCTACGAGCAGTACTTC
TRBJ1-5,once,.,TRBV2,12,CASSDSGQPQHF,TGTGCCAGCAGTGATAGTGGTCAGCCCCAGCATTTT
TRBJ2-5,.,.,TRBV28,14,CASQGVGAVETQYF,TGTGCCAGCCAGGGTGTGGGGGCGGTGGAGACCCAGTACTTC
TRBJ2-3,.,TRBD1,TRBV4-3,16,CASSQRDRVWGDTQYF,TGCGCCAGCAGCCAACGCGACAGGGTCTGGGGAGATACGCAGTATTTT
TRBJ1-3,.,.,TRBV7-8,16,CASSLSVEHSGNTIYF,TGTGCCAGCAGCTTATCGGTAGAGCACTCTGGAAACACCATATATTTT
TRBJ2-1,.,.,TRBV5-1,15,CASSFTGGAYNEQFF,TGCGCCAGCAGTTTCACAGGGGGGGCCTACAATGAGCAGTTCTTC
TRBJ2-7,.,.,TRBV7-9,12,CASSHPGFEQYF,TGTGCCAGCAGCCACCCGGGATTCGAGCAGTACTTC
TRBJ2-5,.,.,TRBV5-1,16,CASSLDIASDQETQYF,TGCGCCAGCAGCTTGGATATAGCTAGCGATCAAGAGACCCAGTACTTC
TRBJ1-5,.,TRBD1,TRBV6-5,13,CASDRGSSQPQHF,TGTGCCAGTGACAGGGGGAGTTCACAGCCCCAGCATTTT
TRBJ2-7,once,TRBD1,TRBV4-2,16,CASSYSSGTGGYEQYF,TGTGCCAGCAGCTACTCCTCCGGGACAGGGGGCTACGAGCAGTACTTC
TRBJ2-6,once,.,TRBV6-1,16,CASSEAFHSGANVLTF,TGTGCCAGCAGTGAAGCATTCCACTCTGGGGCCAACGTCCTGACTTTC
TRBJ2-3,.,.,TRBV30,13,CAWSGIAGDTQYF,TGTGCCTGGAGTGGGATCGCTGGAGATACGCAGTATTTT
TRBJ2-5,.,.,TRBV4-1,14,CASSRGGMGETQYF,TGCGCCAGCAGCAGAGGGGGGATGGGAGAGACCCAGTACTTC
TRBJ2-1,.,TRBD2,TRBV2,16,CASSGRLAGKGNEQFF,TGTGCCAGCAGTGGCCGACTAGCGGGTAAGGGCAATGAGCAGTTCTTC
TRBJ1-2,.,.,TRBV11-2,15,CASSVLRSFYYGYTF,TGTGCCAGCAGCGTCCTCAGGTCTTTCTACTATGGCTACACCTTC
TRBJ2-4,.,.,TRBV4-1,14,CASSQPLGENIQYF,TGCGCCAGCAGCCAACCCCTGGGGGAAAACATTCAGTACTTC
TRBJ1-5,few,.,TRBV6-5,14,CASSSAGANQPQHF,TGTGCCAGCAGTTCGGCGGGGGCCAATCAGCCCCAGCATTTT
TRBJ2-3,.,.,TRBV6-1,16,CASREGGTAPTDTQYF,TGTGCCAGCAGGGAAGGGGGGACAGCTCCCACAGATACGCAGTATTTT
TRBJ2-2,.,.,TRBV5-1,13,CASSPPYPGELFF,TGCGCCAGCAGCCCGCCCTACCCGGGGGAGCTGTTTTTT
TRBJ1-5,.,.,TRBV11-2,13,CASSLVIDQPQHF,TGTGCCAGCAGCTTAGTAATCGACCAGCCCCAGCATTTT